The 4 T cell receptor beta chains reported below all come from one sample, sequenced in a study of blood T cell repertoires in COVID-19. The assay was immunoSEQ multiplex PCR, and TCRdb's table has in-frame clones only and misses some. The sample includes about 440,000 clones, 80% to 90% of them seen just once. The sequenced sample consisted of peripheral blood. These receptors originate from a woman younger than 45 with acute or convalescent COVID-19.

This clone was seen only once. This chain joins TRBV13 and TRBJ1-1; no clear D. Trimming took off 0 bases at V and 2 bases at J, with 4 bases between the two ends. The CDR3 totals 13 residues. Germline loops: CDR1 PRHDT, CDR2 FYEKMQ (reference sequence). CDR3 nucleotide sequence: TGTGCCAGCAGCTTAGGCCTAAACACTGAAGCTTTCTTT. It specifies CASSLGLNTEAFF.

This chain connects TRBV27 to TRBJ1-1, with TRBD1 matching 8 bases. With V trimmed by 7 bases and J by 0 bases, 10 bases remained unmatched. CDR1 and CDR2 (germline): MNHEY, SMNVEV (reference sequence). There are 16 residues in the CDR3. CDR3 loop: CASKSNRGSLNTEAFF. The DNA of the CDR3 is TGTGCCAGCAAATCGAACAGGGGGTCCCTGAACACTGAAGCTTTCTTT.

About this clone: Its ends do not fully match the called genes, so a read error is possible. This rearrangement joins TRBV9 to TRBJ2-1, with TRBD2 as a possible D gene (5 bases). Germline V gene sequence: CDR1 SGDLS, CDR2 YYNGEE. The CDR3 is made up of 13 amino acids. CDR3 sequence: CASSEASYDEQFF. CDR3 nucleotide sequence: TGTGCCAGCAGCGAGGCTAGCTACGATGAGCAGTTCTTC.

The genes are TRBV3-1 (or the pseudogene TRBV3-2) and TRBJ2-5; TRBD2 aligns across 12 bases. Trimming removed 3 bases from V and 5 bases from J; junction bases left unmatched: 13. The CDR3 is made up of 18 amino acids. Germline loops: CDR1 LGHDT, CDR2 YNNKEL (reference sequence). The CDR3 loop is CASSHPLLAGGLEETQYF. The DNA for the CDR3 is TGTGCCAGCAGCCACCCCCTTCTAGCGGGGGGGCTGGAGGAGACCCAGTACTTC.